The 29 T cell receptor beta chains presented below share a single source sample, sequenced in a study of cytomegalovirus exposure and HLA in healthy donors. The table came from immunoSEQ multiplex PCR; TCRdb's copy has only in-frame clones and leaves some out. The sample includes tens of thousands of clones, roughly 94% of them seen just once. Sequencing was done on a sample of PBMCs. These TCRs come from a man aged 18 to 29 in good health and CMV-seropositive.

The chain links TRBV2 to TRBJ2-2; 7 nucleotides match TRBD1. Germline loops: CDR1 SNHLY, CDR2 FYNNEI. The CDR3 contains 14 residues. Trimming cost V 7 bases and J 3 bases; bases outside gene matches: 5. Here the CDR3 reads CASIKGADTGELFF. In nucleotides, the CDR3 is TGTGCCAGCATTAAGGGGGCTGACACCGGGGAGCTGTTTTTT.

The gene calls are TRBV7-9 and TRBJ2-7; D not resolved. CDR1 is SEHNR and CDR2 is FQNEAQ in the germline V gene (reference sequence). V lost 6 bases and J 2 bases, leaving 11 bases between the germline ends. The length of the CDR3 is 13 residues. The CDR3 protein is CASSSDSTYEQYF. The CDR3 DNA sequence: TGTGCCAGCAGTTCCGACTCTACCTACGAGCAGTACTTC.

The chain couples TRBV18 to TRBJ2-7; 8 bases align to TRBD2. Germline V gives CDR1 KGHSH, CDR2 LQKENI. Trimming took 3 bases from V and 5 from J; bases not matched to a gene: 6. The CDR3 has 14 amino acids. The CDR3 DNA follows: TGTGCCAGCTCACCTGGGACTAGTTCTGACGAGCAGTACTTC. Translating it yields CASSPGTSSDEQYF.

Regarding this clone: In the same sample, other DNA sequences code for this CDR3. Here the CDR3 reads CASTLRGGINEKLFF. CDR3 nucleotide sequence: TGTGCCAGTACCCTTCGAGGAGGGATTAATGAAAAACTGTTTTTT. The rearrangement uses TRBV2 and TRBJ1-4; D gene uncertain. V shed 9 bases and J shed 4 bases, with 18 bases lying between them. This CDR3 contains 15 residues. The germline gives CDR1 SNHLY, CDR2 FYNNEI.

The chain links TRBV23-1 to TRBJ2-1; tentatively, D is TRBD2 (5 bases). TRBV23-1 is an ORF, with its function uncertain. Trimming took off 2 bases at V and 6 bases at J, with 8 bases between the two ends. CDR3 length: 13 amino acids. This CDR3 reads CASSQQGSNEQFF. In DNA, the CDR3 is TGCGCCAGCAGTCAACAAGGGAGCAATGAGCAGTTCTTC.

This clone was seen only once. The genes are TRBV4-1 and TRBJ1-4; 7 bases are shared with TRBD1. CDR3 size: 16 residues. Germline CDR1 is MGHRA and CDR2 is YSYEKL. The V gene end was trimmed by 0 bases and the J gene end by 8 bases; junction bases not matched to a gene: 9. The CDR3 is CASSQDQEGAREKLFF. CDR3 coding DNA: TGCGCCAGCAGCCAAGATCAAGAGGGGGCGCGCGAAAAACTGTTTTTT.

This clone was seen just once. The rearrangement uses TRBV6-6 and TRBJ2-1; D gene uncertain. The CDR3 length is 14 residues. V was cut by 0 bases and J by 4 bases, with 7 bases left in between. CDR1 and CDR2 from the germline V gene are MNHNY and SVGAGI (reference sequence). The chain's CDR3 is CASSYSKEYNEQFF. The CDR3 bases are TGTGCCAGCAGTTACTCGAAGGAGTACAATGAGCAGTTCTTC.

The rearrangement uses TRBV7-2 and TRBJ1-5, with 8 positions matching TRBD1. V was clipped by 6 bases and J by 3 bases; unmatched bases: 7. Germline assignment: CDR1 SGHTA and CDR2 FQGNSA. The CDR3 is 15 residues long. The CDR3 reads CASSRGTGLNQPQHF. CDR3 nucleotide sequence: TGTGCCAGCAGTAGGGGGACAGGCCTCAATCAGCCCCAGCATTTT.

In this sample, this clone turned up a few times. The chain uses TRBV4-1 and TRBJ1-2; 10 bases map to TRBD1. Germline V gene sequence: CDR1 MGHRA, CDR2 YSYEKL. The CDR3 runs to 15 residues. V dropped 3 bases and J dropped 5; count of bases not matched to a gene: 6. CDR3 sequence (DNA): TGCGCCAGCAGCCAGCGACAGGGGGCGCGATATGGCTACACCTTC. Translation: CASSQRQGARYGYTF.

The CDR3 reads CASSEREGSEAFF. CDR3 nucleotide sequence: TGTGCCAGCAGTGAAAGGGAGGGCTCTGAAGCTTTCTTT. The chain carries TRBV2 and TRBJ1-1, with D unclear. CDR3 size: 13 residues. The germline CDR1 and CDR2 sequences are SNHLY and FYNNEI. The V gene lost 2 bases and the J gene lost 6 bases, with 10 bases spanning the gap.

This sequence joins TRBV29-1 and TRBJ2-1; D gene unclear. V lost 1 base and J lost 7, with 11 bases in between. The CDR3 loop spans 13 amino acids. CDR1 SQVTM and CDR2 ANQGSEA come from the germline V gene. The CDR3 loop is CSVEVLAWNEQFF. Here the CDR3 DNA reads TGCAGCGTTGAAGTTTTAGCTTGGAATGAGCAGTTCTTC.

This chain connects TRBV11-2 to TRBJ2-5, with D perhaps TRBD1 (5 bases). Trimming took 5 bases from V and 5 from J, leaving 21 bases between them. The length of the CDR3 is 16 residues. Germline V gene lookup returns CDR1 SGHAT and CDR2 FQNNGV. The CDR3, as DNA: TGTGCCAGCAGCGTGGGTTGGGGCGCGTCGGCGGAGACCCAGTACTTC. Residues: CASSVGWGASAETQYF. The full variable domain, its missing parts supplied by reference TRBV11-2 and TRBJ2-5, is EAGVAQSPRYKIIEKRQSVAFWCNPISGHATLYWYQQILGQGPKLLIQFQNNGVVDDSQLPKDRFSAERLKGVDSTLKIQPAKLEDSAVYLCASSVGWGASAETQYFGPGTRLLVL.

V and J are TRBV28 and TRBJ1-5, with D uncertain. CDR3 length equals 16 residues. Trimming removed 1 base at V and 0 bases at J, with 10 bases between. Per germline, CDR1 MDHEN and CDR2 SYDVKM. CDR3 region: CASSLFSRDSNQPQHF. CDR3 in DNA: TGTGCCAGCAGTTTATTCTCGAGGGATAGCAATCAGCCCCAGCATTTT.

The chain has TRBV19 and TRBJ2-7; 8 nucleotides agree with TRBD2. Per germline, CDR1 LNHDA and CDR2 SQIVND (reference sequence). This CDR3 has 19 amino acids. V lost 3 bases and J lost 3; bases outside the gene matches: 19. This chain's CDR3 is CASSIASGPRERGYYEQYF. CDR3 nucleotides: TGTGCCAGTAGTATTGCCAGCGGGCCTCGGGAGCGGGGGTACTACGAGCAGTACTTC.

This clone was picked up one time. The J gene is TRBJ2-7, the V gene TRBV6-1; D is undetermined. The CDR3 spans 13 residues. The germline V gene has CDR1 MNHNS and CDR2 SASEGT. The V end lost 6 bases, the J end lost 0 bases, and 9 bases lay between the germline ends. This chain's CDR3 is CASRSHLSYEQYF. The DNA of the CDR3 is TGTGCCAGCAGGAGCCATCTCTCCTACGAGCAGTACTTC.

The V and J genes are TRBV28 and TRBJ1-1; 7 nucleotides agree with TRBD1. This CDR3 spans 14 amino acids. From germline, CDR1 is MDHEN and CDR2 SYDVKM. The trim removed 5 bases at V and 2 bases at J, leaving 5 bases unmatched. As DNA, the CDR3 is TGTGCCAGCAGTCTGGGGGACAGTAACACTGAAGCTTTCTTT. This encodes CASSLGDSNTEAFF.

J is TRBJ1-1 and V is TRBV6-1, with a weak D call TRBD1 (5 bases). The CDR3 loop spans 17 amino acids. CDR1 MNHNS and CDR2 SASEGT come from the germline V gene. The V gene lost 2 bases and the J gene lost 0 bases, with 16 bases spanning the gap. In DNA form, the CDR3 reads TGTGCCAGCAGTGAAAAGGGATTGTTCAGGGTGAACACTGAAGCTTTCTTT. As protein: CASSEKGLFRVNTEAFF.

The rearrangement links TRBV7-3 to TRBJ2-5; 13 nucleotides line up with TRBD2. This CDR3 spans 16 amino acids. V lost 5 bases, J lost 5 bases, and 8 bases stayed unmatched. Germline V gives CDR1 SGHTA, CDR2 FQGTGA. Written as DNA, the CDR3 is TGTGCCAGCAGCCCTACTAGCGGGGGGGCCTGGGAGACCCAGTACTTC. This encodes CASSPTSGGAWETQYF.

The rearrangement links TRBV29-1 to TRBJ2-1; TRBD2 aligns across 9 bases. Germline V CDR1 and CDR2: SQVTM, ANQGSEA. The V segment lost 6 bases and the J segment 1 base; nucleotides outside the gene matches: 4. The CDR3 consists of 14 residues. The CDR3 spells CSVSGRISYNEQFF. CDR3 bases: TGCAGCGTAAGCGGGAGGATTTCCTACAATGAGCAGTTCTTC.

The chain has TRBV7-9 and TRBJ2-7; 7 bases are shared with TRBD1. The CDR3 sequence is 12 residues long. Germline values: CDR1 SEHNR, CDR2 FQNEAQ (reference sequence). V trimming: 5 bases; J trimming: 6 bases; junction bases outside the gene matches: 4. For the CDR3, the DNA is TGTGCCAGCAGCCCTACAGGGGTCGAGCAGTACTTC. This encodes CASSPTGVEQYF. The whole variable domain, filled in from reference TRBV7-9 and TRBJ2-7, reads DTGVSQNPRHKITKRGQNVTFRCDPISEHNRLYWYRQTLGQGPEFLTYFQNEAQLEKSRLLSDRFSAERPKGSFSTLEIQRTEQGDSAMYLCASSPTGVEQYFGPGTRLTVT.

The V call is TRBV27, the J call TRBJ1-2, with 9 bases fitting TRBD1. Unmatched junction bases numbered 2, after V lost 2 bases and J lost 4 bases. Germline loops: CDR1 MNHEY, CDR2 SMNVEV (reference sequence). The CDR3 sequence is 14 residues long. Here the CDR3 DNA reads TGTGCCAGCAGTTTACGACAGGGGGGCTATGGCTACACCTTC. Amino acid sequence: CASSLRQGGYGYTF.

The chain is built from TRBV11-2 and TRBJ2-3; D uncertain. Germline loops: CDR1 SGHAT, CDR2 FQNNGV. V was cut by 0 bases and J by 4 bases, with 5 bases left in between. This CDR3 has 13 amino acids. CDR3 amino acids: CASSLDPADTQYF. Written as DNA, the CDR3 is TGTGCCAGCAGCTTAGATCCGGCAGATACGCAGTATTTT.

This clone was seen only once. The chain is built from TRBV30 and TRBJ1-3, with a possible D match to TRBD1 (5 bases). Looked up from germline, CDR1 is GTSNPN and CDR2 is SVGIG (reference sequence). The CDR3 has 13 residues. Between the trimmed V and J ends, which lost 5 bases and 7 bases, there was a span of 15 bases. The CDR3 here is CAWGAVIGNTIYF. The DNA for the CDR3 is TGTGCCTGGGGGGCGGTAATCGGCAACACCATATATTTT.

The chain is built from TRBV7-8 and TRBJ1-1; D ambiguous. Trimming removed 6 bases from V and 1 base from J, with 6 bases in between. CDR3 size: 12 residues. Germline V lookup: CDR1 SGHVS, CDR2 FQNEAQ. Written as DNA, the CDR3 is TGTGCCAGCAGGACGGGGAACACTGAAGCTTTCTTT. As protein: CASRTGNTEAFF.

CDR3 nucleotides: TGTGCCAGCAGTGAATGGGGGGGCTCCTATAATTCACCCCTCCACTTT. This codes for CASSEWGGSYNSPLHF. The chain has TRBV6-1 and TRBJ1-6; D perhaps matches TRBD1 (5 bases). The CDR3 extends over 16 amino acids. Germline lookup yields CDR1 MNHNS and CDR2 SASEGT. Trimming stripped 2 bases from V and 0 bases from J, with 8 bases between.

The rearrangement joins TRBV27 to TRBJ2-3, with D perhaps TRBD2 (5 bases). Per the germline V gene, CDR1 is MNHEY and CDR2 is SMNVEV (reference sequence). Trimming cost V 3 bases and J 5 bases, with 12 bases left between them. CDR3 length: 14 residues. In DNA, the CDR3 is TGTGCCAGCAGTTTTGGGAGAGGGCAAGATACGCAGTATTTT. Translation: CASSFGRGQDTQYF.

V usage is TRBV7-9 and J usage is TRBJ1-1, with D possibly matching TRBD1 (6 bases). V was trimmed by 0 bases and J by 1 base, leaving 18 bases between them. Germline CDR1 is SEHNR and CDR2 is FQNEAQ (reference sequence). This CDR3 is built from 18 residues. The CDR3 coding sequence is TGTGCCAGCAGCTTAGCGTTCAGGGGAAGGAGGAAGAACACTGAAGCTTTCTTT. Its translation is CASSLAFRGRRKNTEAFF.

The rearrangement links TRBV7-9 to TRBJ2-2; 9 bases are a match to TRBD2. CDR3 length: 19 residues. Unmatched junction bases numbered 14, after V lost 2 bases and J lost 4 bases. The germline gives CDR1 SEHNR, CDR2 FQNEAQ (reference sequence). The CDR3 loop reads CASSLSSGRPKGLTGELFF. The DNA of the CDR3 is TGTGCCAGCAGCTTATCAAGCGGGAGGCCTAAGGGGCTCACCGGGGAGCTGTTTTTT.

The V and J genes are TRBV6-5 and TRBJ1-2; 8 bases agree with TRBD1. Per the germline V gene, CDR1 is MNHEY and CDR2 is SVGAGI. The V segment lost 6 bases and the J segment 1 base; nucleotides outside the gene matches: 4. The CDR3 is 14 residues long. In DNA form, the CDR3 reads TGTGCCAGCAGACAAACAGGGGGTAACTATGGCTACACCTTC. This encodes CASRQTGGNYGYTF.